This T cell receptor beta chain is drawn from a study of T-cell memory formation after mild COVID-19. Study background: TCR clusters showed largely donor specificity.

Broader study findings: CD4+ contracting clones were mainly CM and EM; CD8+ ones, EMRA. Contracting clones, day 15 to 85, had balanced CD4/CD8, and later expanders favored CD4+.

After 5'RACE with constant-segment primers, TCR alpha and TCR beta cDNA libraries carrying sample barcodes and UMIs were obtained. One entry per CDR3 protein, called by TCRdb with MiXCR from the 5' RACE reads. The table includes 57,000 or so distinct CDR3 sequences, 9% to 9.5% detected once. Only a few counts were recorded for this clonotype. What it recognizes is unknown. The source of this sequence is a man between 18 and 29 years old who had mild COVID-19 (a few samples of this study predate the infection). Cell type and time point are not known. Sequenced input: PBMCs or a T cell subset sorted from them (not recorded which).

CDR3 nucleotides: TGCAGTGCCAGTCAGACTAGCGGCCTCACAGATACGCAGTATTTT. It encodes CSASQTSGLTDTQYF. The genes are TRBV20-1 and TRBJ2-3, with TRBD2 identical over 9 bases. V shed 6 bases, J shed 2 bases, and the junction held 9 bases outside the gene matches. Germline assignment: CDR1 DFQATT and CDR2 SNEGSKA (reference sequence). The CDR3 extends over 15 amino acids.